The rows below give T cell receptor beta chains drawn from one sample of a study of shared clonotypes between healthy human individuals. Assay used: immunoSEQ multiplex PCR; TCRdb lists only in-frame clones, some missing. The sample yields roughly 2 million clones, approximately 96% seen once. The sample comprised naive CD4+ T cells sorted from blood. The receptors were sampled from a man between 18 and 35 years old in good health. The CDR3 runs from the conserved cysteine through the conserved F or W. The D gene is left open where the match is weak. Clone size appears in some rows only: once, few, many, or a class for an expanded clone.

>TRBV23-1|NA|TRBJ2-6|NA
CASSQSAGTHNSGANVLTF
TGCGCCAGCAGTCAATCTGCCGGGACGCATAATTCTGGGGCCAACGTCCTGACTTTC
>TRBV7-2|TRBD2|TRBJ2-1|NA
CASSFSGGPYNEQFF
TGTGCCAGCAGTTTTAGCGGGGGGCCTTACAATGAGCAGTTCTTC
>TRBV28|NA|TRBJ2-3|NA
CASSLLGDTQYF
TGTGCCAGCAGTTTACTGGGGGATACGCAGTATTTT
>TRBV5-4|TRBD1|TRBJ1-2|NA
CASRLTGGNGYTF
TGTGCCAGCAGACTGACAGGGGGCAACGGCTACACCTTC
>TRBV28|TRBD1|TRBJ1-2|NA
CASSDSTGAYGYTF
TGTGCCAGCAGCGATTCGACAGGGGCCTATGGCTACACCTTC
>TRBV19|TRBD2|TRBJ2-1|NA
CASRPGGSSYNEQFF
TGTGCCAGTAGGCCCGGGGGGAGCTCCTACAATGAGCAGTTCTTC
>TRBV18|NA|TRBJ2-2|NA
CASSPPTGGAGRELFF
TGTGCCAGCTCACCGCCCACGGGGGGCGCGGGAAGAGAGCTGTTTTTT
>TRBV5-4|TRBD1|TRBJ1-3|few
CASSLAGQGDGNTIYF
TGTGCCAGCAGCTTGGCGGGACAGGGGGACGGAAACACCATATATTTT
>TRBV11-2|NA|TRBJ2-3|NA
CASSLVSPGGTDTQYF
TGTGCCAGCAGCTTAGTTTCTCCCGGGGGCACAGATACGCAGTATTTT
>TRBV5-1|NA|TRBJ2-2|NA
CASSLRGATGELFF
TGCGCCAGCAGCTTGCGGGGGGCGACCGGGGAGCTGTTTTTT
>TRBV18|NA|TRBJ1-1|NA
CASSPDSMNTEAFF
TGTGCCAGCTCACCGGACAGCATGAACACTGAAGCTTTCTTT
>TRBV5-1|NA|TRBJ2-2|NA
CASSLGLPNTGELFF
TGCGCCAGCAGCTTGGGGTTACCGAACACCGGGGAGCTGTTTTTT
>TRBV10-3|TRBD1|TRBJ1-1|NA
CAISELRRGQVMNTEAFF
TGTGCCATCAGTGAGTTGAGGAGGGGGCAGGTGATGAACACTGAAGCTTTCTTT
>TRBV18|NA|TRBJ2-7|once
CASSSRQTGAYEQYF
TGTGCCAGCTCCTCCCGACAGACAGGAGCCTACGAGCAGTACTTC
>TRBV18|TRBD1|TRBJ2-7|NA
CASSPMTGGTFYEQYF
TGTGCCAGCTCACCGATGACAGGGGGCACATTCTACGAGCAGTACTTC
>TRBV7-6|NA|TRBJ1-1|once
CASSLVPANTEAFF
TGTGCCAGCAGCTTAGTTCCGGCGAACACTGAAGCTTTCTTT
>TRBV18|NA|TRBJ2-7|NA
CASSPVAAMLPYEQYF
TGTGCCAGCTCACCCGTAGCGGCAATGCTCCCCTACGAGCAGTACTTC
>TRBV30|NA|TRBJ1-6|NA
CAWSGPGSFNSPLHF
TGTGCCTGGAGTGGCCCCGGGTCCTTTAATTCACCCCTCCACTTT
>TRBV4-3|NA|TRBJ1-2|NA
CASSQDLGGDYGYTF
TGCGCCAGCAGCCAAGATCTAGGGGGAGACTATGGCTACACCTTC
>TRBV9|TRBD2|TRBJ2-7|NA
CASSVGGLAGREQYF
TGTGCCAGCAGCGTAGGGGGACTAGCGGGACGCGAGCAGTACTTC
>TRBV6-6|NA|TRBJ1-1|NA
CASSYSAGTMNTEAFF
TGTGCCAGCAGTTACTCAGCGGGCACCATGAACACTGAAGCTTTCTTT
>TRBV6-6|NA|TRBJ1-1|few
CASSLGDNTEAFF
TGTGCCAGCAGTTTGGGAGATAACACTGAAGCTTTCTTT
>TRBV6-1|TRBD1|TRBJ1-5|NA
CASSERAGGWGNQPQHF
TGTGCCAGCAGTGAAAGGGCAGGGGGCTGGGGCAATCAGCCCCAGCATTTT
>TRBV28|NA|TRBJ2-5|NA
CASSFLELGKETQYF
TGTGCCAGCAGTTTTCTCGAGTTGGGGAAAGAGACCCAGTACTTC
>TRBV10-3|NA|TRBJ2-7|NA
CANSVGDDVPYEQYF
TGTGCCAATTCTGTGGGAGACGACGTTCCCTACGAGCAGTACTTC
>TRBV28|NA|TRBJ1-1|NA
CASRPLDWGTEAFF
TGTGCCAGCAGACCCCTGGACTGGGGGACTGAAGCTTTCTTT
>TRBV6-5|NA|TRBJ1-5|NA
CASSYSRGTGNQPQHF
TGTGCCAGCAGTTACTCACGGGGTACAGGCAATCAGCCCCAGCATTTT
>TRBV9|NA|TRBJ1-3|NA
CASSVTGGLVSGNTIYF
TGTGCCAGCAGCGTAACCGGCGGGCTGGTCTCTGGAAACACCATATATTTT
>TRBV30|TRBD1|TRBJ2-7|NA
CASGTGSYEQYF
TGTGCCTCCGGGACAGGGTCCTACGAGCAGTACTTC
>TRBV14|TRBD1|TRBJ1-6|NA
CASSQRDRGNSPLHF
TGTGCCAGCAGCCAGAGGGACAGGGGAAATTCACCCCTCCACTTT
>TRBV5-1|NA|TRBJ2-3|NA
CASSGAELITDTQYF
TGCGCCAGCAGCGGGGCGGAACTAATCACAGATACGCAGTATTTT
>TRBV28|NA|TRBJ1-2|NA
CASRADGYTF
TGTGCCAGCAGGGCAGATGGCTACACCTTC
>TRBV5-1|NA|TRBJ1-2|NA
CASSSGERIGYGYTF
TGCGCCAGCAGCTCCGGGGAGAGGATCGGCTATGGCTACACCTTC
>TRBV5-1|TRBD1|TRBJ2-1|NA
CASSLRPGQGGEQFF
TGCGCCAGCAGCCTCCGTCCGGGACAGGGAGGTGAGCAGTTCTTC
>TRBV5-1|NA|TRBJ1-2|NA
CASSLGDGSPIGYTF
TGCGCCAGCAGCCTGGGGGACGGGAGCCCTATCGGCTACACCTTC
>TRBV6-1|TRBD2|TRBJ2-1|NA
CASSERQRGDHNEQFF
TGTGCCAGCAGTGAACGGCAGCGGGGGGACCACAATGAGCAGTTCTTC
>TRBV5-6|NA|TRBJ1-4|NA
CASREGQSSHEKLFF
TGTGCCAGCAGGGAAGGACAGTCCTCTCATGAAAAACTGTTTTTT
>TRBV11-2|NA|TRBJ1-3|NA
CASSFGPNSGNTIYF
TGTGCCAGCAGCTTCGGGCCGAACTCTGGAAACACCATATATTTT
>TRBV2|TRBD1|TRBJ1-1|NA
CASRREGARTEAFF
TGTGCCAGCAGGCGGGAGGGGGCGCGCACTGAAGCTTTCTTT
>TRBV6-5|TRBD1|TRBJ1-2|NA
CASSTPTGYGYTF
TGTGCCAGCAGTACCCCGACAGGGTATGGCTACACCTTC
>TRBV5-1|TRBD1|TRBJ2-3|NA
CASSPGQGGNTQYF
TGCGCCAGCAGCCCGGGACAGGGTGGGAATACGCAGTATTTT
>TRBV19|NA|TRBJ1-5|NA
CASKDRSNSNQPQHF
TGTGCCAGTAAGGACAGATCCAATAGCAATCAGCCCCAGCATTTT
>TRBV28|NA|TRBJ1-5|NA
CASSTLTRGDNQPQHF
TGTGCCAGCAGTACTCTCACTCGAGGGGACAATCAGCCCCAGCATTTT
>TRBV6-1|TRBD1|TRBJ1-2|NA
CASSGTGAYYGYTF
TGTGCCAGCAGTGGGACAGGGGCCTACTATGGCTACACCTTC
>TRBV5-1|NA|TRBJ2-3|NA
CASSLGTSTDTQYF
TGCGCCAGCAGCTTAGGGACGAGCACAGATACGCAGTATTTT
>TRBV19|TRBD1|TRBJ1-5|NA
CASRQTGLWQPQHF
TGTGCCAGTAGACAGACAGGGTTGTGGCAGCCCCAGCATTTT